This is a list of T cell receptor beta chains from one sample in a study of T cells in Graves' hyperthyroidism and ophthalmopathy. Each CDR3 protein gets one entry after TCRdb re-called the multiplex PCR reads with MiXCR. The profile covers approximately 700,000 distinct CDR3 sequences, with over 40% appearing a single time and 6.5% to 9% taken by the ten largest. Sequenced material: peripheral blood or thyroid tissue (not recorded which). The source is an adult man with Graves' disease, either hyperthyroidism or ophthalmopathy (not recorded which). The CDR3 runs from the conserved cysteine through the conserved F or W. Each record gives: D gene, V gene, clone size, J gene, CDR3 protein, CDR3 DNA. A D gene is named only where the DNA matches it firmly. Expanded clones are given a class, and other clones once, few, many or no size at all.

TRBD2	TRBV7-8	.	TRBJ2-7	CASSHGLAGGPYEQYF	TGTGCCAGCAGCCACGGACTAGCGGGAGGTCCCTACGAGCAGTACTTC
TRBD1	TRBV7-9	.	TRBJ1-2	CASSPDRVGYGYTF	TGTGCCAGCAGCCCGGACAGGGTCGGCTATGGCTACACCTTC
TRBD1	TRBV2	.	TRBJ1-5	CASSLASGTGERPQHF	TGTGCCAGCAGTTTAGCTTCCGGGACAGGTGAACGGCCCCAGCATTTT
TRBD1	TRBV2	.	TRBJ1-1	CASSLETGGGPAFF	TGTGCCAGCAGCCTTGAGACAGGGGGGGGTCCGGCTTTCTTT
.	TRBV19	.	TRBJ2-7	CASSVLQGTGEQYF	TGTGCCAGTAGTGTCCTTCAGGGGACCGGGGAGCAGTACTTC
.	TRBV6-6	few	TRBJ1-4	CASSYSNSVATNEKLFF	TGTGCCAGCAGTTACTCGAACAGCGTAGCAACTAATGAAAAACTGTTTTTT
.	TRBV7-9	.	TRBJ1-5	CASSLLGGPQHF	TGTGCCAGCAGCTTACTGGGGGGGCCCCAGCATTTT
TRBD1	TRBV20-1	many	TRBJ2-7	CSARAMIRDRGDEQYF	TGCAGTGCTAGAGCAATGATCCGGGACAGGGGAGACGAGCAGTACTTC
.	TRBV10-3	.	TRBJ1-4	CASSQTPGTNEKLFF	TGTGCCAGCTCCCAGACCCCGGGAACTAATGAAAAACTGTTTTTT
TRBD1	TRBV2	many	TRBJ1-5	CASSRTPPGQGTNQPQHF	TGTGCCAGCAGCCGTACCCCACCTGGACAGGGGACCAATCAGCCCCAGCATTTT
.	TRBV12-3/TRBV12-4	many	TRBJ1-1	CASSLWGGGTEAFF	TGTGCCAGCAGTTTATGGGGAGGTGGGACTGAAGCTTTCTTT
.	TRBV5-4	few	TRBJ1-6	CASSSHDLQGGNSPLHF	TGTGCCAGCAGCTCGCACGACCTACAGGGCGGAAATTCACCCCTCCACTTT
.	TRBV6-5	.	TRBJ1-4	CASSDKGPNEKLFF	TGTGCCAGCAGTGACAAGGGCCCGAATGAAAAACTGTTTTTT
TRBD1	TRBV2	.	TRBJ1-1	CASSQRQGFPEAFF	TGTGCCAGCAGTCAGAGACAGGGGTTCCCTGAAGCTTTCTTT
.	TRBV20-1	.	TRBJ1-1	CLARGAPIVSTEAFF	TGCCTAGCTCGGGGGGCGCCTATTGTGAGCACTGAAGCTTTCTTT
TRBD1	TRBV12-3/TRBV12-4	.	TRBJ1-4	CASSLALGQDNEKLFF	TGTGCCAGCAGTTTAGCGCTTGGACAGGATAATGAAAAACTGTTTTTT
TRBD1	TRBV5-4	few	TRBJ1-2	CASSSSQGNYGYTF	TGTGCCAGCAGCTCATCACAGGGGAACTATGGCTACACCTTC
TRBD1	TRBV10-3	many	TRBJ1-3	CAISRTGTGVEGNTIYF	TGTGCCATCAGCCGAACCGGGACAGGGGTTGAAGGAAACACCATATATTTT
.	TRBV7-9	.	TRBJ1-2	CASSSGVYSYTF	TGTGCCAGCAGCTCCGGAGTCTATAGCTACACCTTC
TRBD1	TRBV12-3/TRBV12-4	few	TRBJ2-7	CASTLGQVWGEQYF	TGTGCCAGCACCCTAGGACAGGTCTGGGGCGAGCAGTACTTC
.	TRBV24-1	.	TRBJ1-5	CATSARGNQPQHF	TGTGCCACCAGTGCAAGGGGCAATCAGCCCCAGCATTTT
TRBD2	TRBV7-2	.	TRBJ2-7	CASSFGRGGDRSYEQYF	TGTGCCAGCAGTTTTGGTCGGGGGGGGGACCGCTCCTACGAGCAGTACTTC
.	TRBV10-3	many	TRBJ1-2	CAISESGGYGYTF	TGTGCCATCAGTGAGTCGGGGGGATATGGCTACACCTTC
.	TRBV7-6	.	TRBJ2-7	CASSVYQGGTYEQYF	TGTGCCAGCAGCGTATATCAGGGGGGTACCTACGAGCAGTACTTC
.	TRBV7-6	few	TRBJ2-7	CASSYPAGEQYF	TGTGCCAGCAGTTACCCGGCGGGGGAGCAGTACTTC
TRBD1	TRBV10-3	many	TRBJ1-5	CAISEGTGVSQPQHF	TGTGCCATCAGTGAAGGGACAGGGGTGAGCCAGCCCCAGCATTTT
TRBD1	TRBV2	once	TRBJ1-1	CVSSPEDRGLTEAFF	TGTGTCAGCTCACCAGAGGACAGGGGGCTCACTGAAGCTTTCTTT
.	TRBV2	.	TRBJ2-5	CASSRLGGPYQEIQYF	TGTGCCAGCAGCAGACTCGGGGGACCTTACCAAGAGATCCAGTACTTC
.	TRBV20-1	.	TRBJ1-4	CSARGPGDEKLFF	TGCAGTGCTAGAGGCCCCGGGGATGAAAAACTGTTTTTT
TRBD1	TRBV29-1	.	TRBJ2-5	CSVEGQGARETQYF	TGCAGCGTTGAAGGGCAGGGGGCGCGAGAGACCCAGTACTTC
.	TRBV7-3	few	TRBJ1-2	CASSLEGGQNYGYTF	TGTGCCAGCAGCTTAGAGGGGGGACAAAACTATGGCTACACCTTC
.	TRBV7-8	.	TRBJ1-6	CASSQDRRYNSPLHF	TGTGCCAGCAGCCAAGATCGCAGGTATAATTCACCCCTCCACTTT
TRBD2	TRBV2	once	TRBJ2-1	CASSPTSGRAGEQFF	TGTGCCAGCAGCCCAACTAGCGGGAGGGCCGGTGAGCAGTTCTTC
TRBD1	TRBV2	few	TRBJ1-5	CASSPGGEWLDQPQHF	TGTGCCAGCAGTCCAGGGGGCGAATGGTTGGATCAGCCCCAGCATTTT
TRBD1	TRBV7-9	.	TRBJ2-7	CASSSTGTGYGYEQYF	TGTGCCAGCAGCTCGACCGGGACAGGGTATGGCTACGAGCAGTACTTC
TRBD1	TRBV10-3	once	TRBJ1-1	CAIRGKTGGVGAFF	TGTGCCATCAGGGGGAAGACAGGGGGCGTTGGAGCTTTCTTT
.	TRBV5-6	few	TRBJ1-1	CAGGTTGNTEAFF	TGTGCCGGGGGGACCACAGGGAACACTGAAGCTTTCTTT
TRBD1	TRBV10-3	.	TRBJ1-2	CAIRVQGAAGYTF	TGTGCCATCCGAGTACAGGGGGCTGCGGGCTACACCTTC
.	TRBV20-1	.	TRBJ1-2	CSASLRSKLNGYTF	TGCAGTGCTAGTCTCCGGTCCAAGCTAAATGGCTACACCTTC
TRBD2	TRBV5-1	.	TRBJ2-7	CASSLPSGGGGEQYF	TGCGCCAGCAGCTTGCCTAGCGGGGGAGGTGGAGAGCAGTACTTC
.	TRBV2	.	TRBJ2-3	CASSGISGSTDTQYF	TGTGCCAGCAGTGGTATAAGCGGAAGCACAGATACGCAGTATTTT
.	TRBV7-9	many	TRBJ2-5	CASSFVSGTQYF	TGTGCCAGCAGCTTTGTCAGTGGGACCCAGTACTTC
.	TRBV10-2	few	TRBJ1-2	CASSTWDSPGYGYTF	TGTGCCAGCAGCACCTGGGACTCGCCGGGTTATGGCTACACCTTC
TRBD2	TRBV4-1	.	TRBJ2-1	CASSHIAGASYNEQFF	TGCGCCAGCAGCCACATAGCGGGAGCCTCCTACAATGAGCAGTTCTTC
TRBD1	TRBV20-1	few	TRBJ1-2	CSANTGGAYGYTF	TGCAGTGCTAATACAGGGGGCGCGTATGGCTACACCTTC
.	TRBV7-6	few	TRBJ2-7	CASGYGGATATYEQYF	TGTGCCAGCGGGTATGGAGGGGCGACTGCAACCTACGAGCAGTACTTC